Listed below are T cell receptor beta chains from one sample, sequenced in a study of shared clonotypes between healthy human individuals. Sequenced by immunoSEQ multiplex PCR; TCRdb stores in-frame clones only, minus some. The sample carries 300,000 to 400,000 clones, around 70% recorded once. The sample comprised memory CD4+ T cells sorted from blood. Source of these receptors: a man between 25 and 39 years old in good health. The CDR3 runs from the conserved cysteine through the conserved F or W. D genes are given only for firm matches. Size values are once, few and many counts, or a class for expanded clones, and some rows have none.

v_gene: TRBV15
d_gene: .
abundance: .
j_gene: TRBJ2-1
CDR3nt: TGTGCCACCAGCAGAGATCTCATTGGCTGGCGGCAGTTCTTC
CDR3aa: CATSRDLIGWRQFF

v_gene: TRBV7-2
d_gene: .
abundance: few
j_gene: TRBJ2-3
CDR3nt: TGTGCCAGCAGCTTGGAAGATACGCAGTATTTT
CDR3aa: CASSLEDTQYF

v_gene: TRBV5-4
d_gene: .
abundance: .
j_gene: TRBJ2-6
CDR3nt: TGTGCCAGCAGCTTGGTGGGCCCAGTGGGCGCTGGGGCCAACGTCCTGACTTTC
CDR3aa: CASSLVGPVGAGANVLTF

v_gene: TRBV10-3
d_gene: .
abundance: .
j_gene: TRBJ2-2
CDR3nt: TGTGCCATCAGGTCGGACGGGACCGGGGAGCTGTTTTTT
CDR3aa: CAIRSDGTGELFF

v_gene: TRBV7-2
d_gene: .
abundance: .
j_gene: TRBJ1-1
CDR3nt: TGTGCCAGCAGCTTTTTTTGGGCCCTGAACACTGAAGCTTTCTTT
CDR3aa: CASSFFWALNTEAFF

v_gene: TRBV29-1
d_gene: .
abundance: once
j_gene: TRBJ2-5
CDR3nt: TGCAGCGTTGAACTTTCTCGGGAGCAGGAGACCCAGTACTTC
CDR3aa: CSVELSREQETQYF

v_gene: TRBV6-1
d_gene: .
abundance: .
j_gene: TRBJ2-7
CDR3nt: TGTGCCAGCACCCGGGCGAGATCCTACGAGCAGTACTTC
CDR3aa: CASTRARSYEQYF

v_gene: TRBV23-1
d_gene: TRBD1
abundance: .
j_gene: TRBJ2-2
CDR3nt: TGCGCCGCAGAGACAGGGGGAAAGGCGAACACCGGGGAGCTGTTTTTT
CDR3aa: CAAETGGKANTGELFF

v_gene: TRBV11-2
d_gene: .
abundance: .
j_gene: TRBJ2-3
CDR3nt: TGTGCCAGCAGCCTCCCAAATTCTCGTTTTAGCACAGATACGCAGTATTTT
CDR3aa: CASSLPNSRFSTDTQYF

v_gene: TRBV18
d_gene: TRBD2
abundance: few
j_gene: TRBJ2-5
CDR3nt: TGTGCCAGCTCACCCGGACTAGCGGAAGAGACCCAGTACTTC
CDR3aa: CASSPGLAEETQYF

v_gene: TRBV30
d_gene: TRBD1
abundance: many
j_gene: TRBJ2-7
CDR3nt: TGTGCCTGGAGTGTGTTCCAGGGGGCGGCCTACGAGCAGTACTTC
CDR3aa: CAWSVFQGAAYEQYF

v_gene: TRBV6-5
d_gene: .
abundance: .
j_gene: TRBJ1-4
CDR3nt: TGTGCCAGCAGTTACGTCGGGGGGAAGTGGTTTTTT
CDR3aa: CASSYVGGKWFF

v_gene: TRBV7-2
d_gene: .
abundance: few
j_gene: TRBJ2-1
CDR3nt: TGTGCCAGCAGAACCCGCGGAGGTGGGTCTGGCAATGAGCAGTTCTTC
CDR3aa: CASRTRGGGSGNEQFF

v_gene: TRBV7-8
d_gene: TRBD2
abundance: .
j_gene: TRBJ2-7
CDR3nt: TGTGCCAGCACCAGGAGGAGGCGGGAGACGGTCGAGCAGTACTTC
CDR3aa: CASTRRRRETVEQYF

v_gene: TRBV7-6
d_gene: TRBD2
abundance: .
j_gene: TRBJ2-5
CDR3nt: TGTGCCAGCAGCTCGTTAGCGGGGGGACTTGTGGAGACCCAGTACTTC
CDR3aa: CASSSLAGGLVETQYF

v_gene: TRBV11-3
d_gene: .
abundance: .
j_gene: TRBJ2-1
CDR3nt: TGTGCCAGCAGCGTGGCGTTTGACAATGAGCAGTTCTTC
CDR3aa: CASSVAFDNEQFF

v_gene: TRBV5-1
d_gene: TRBD1
abundance: few
j_gene: TRBJ2-1
CDR3nt: TGCGCCAGCAGCCCCGGACAGGCCAATGAGCAGTTCTTC
CDR3aa: CASSPGQANEQFF

v_gene: TRBV30
d_gene: .
abundance: once
j_gene: TRBJ1-1
CDR3nt: TGTGCCTGGAATAGGGGAGGGAACACTGAAGCTTTCTTT
CDR3aa: CAWNRGGNTEAFF

v_gene: TRBV25-1
d_gene: .
abundance: once
j_gene: TRBJ2-7
CDR3nt: TGTGCCAGCAGCATCTCCGGGACCGTCTACGAGCAGTACTTC
CDR3aa: CASSISGTVYEQYF

v_gene: TRBV7-9
d_gene: TRBD1
abundance: .
j_gene: TRBJ1-2
CDR3nt: TGTGCCAGCAGCTTCTCGACAGGGAACTATGGCTACACCTTC
CDR3aa: CASSFSTGNYGYTF

v_gene: TRBV9
d_gene: .
abundance: .
j_gene: TRBJ2-1
CDR3nt: TGTGCCAGCAGCAGGGCGAGCTCCTACAATGAGCAGTTCTTC
CDR3aa: CASSRASSYNEQFF

v_gene: TRBV4-1
d_gene: TRBD1
abundance: .
j_gene: TRBJ2-3
CDR3nt: TGCGCCAGCAGCCCTAGACAGGGGGGCACAGATACGCAGTATTTT
CDR3aa: CASSPRQGGTDTQYF

v_gene: TRBV5-1
d_gene: .
abundance: .
j_gene: TRBJ2-5
CDR3nt: TGCGCCAGCAGCTTGGGCGGGACAGAAGAGACCCAGTACTTC
CDR3aa: CASSLGGTEETQYF

v_gene: TRBV6-6
d_gene: .
abundance: .
j_gene: TRBJ1-1
CDR3nt: TGTGCCAGCAGTCTTTTGGGGGGGGGCTCTGAAGCTTTCTTT
CDR3aa: CASSLLGGGSEAFF

v_gene: TRBV4-3
d_gene: TRBD1
abundance: few
j_gene: TRBJ2-1
CDR3nt: TGCGCCAGCAGCCAAGAGCCGACAGGGGGCGCGGGGGAGCAGTTCTTC
CDR3aa: CASSQEPTGGAGEQFF

v_gene: TRBV27
d_gene: .
abundance: once
j_gene: TRBJ2-2
CDR3nt: TGTGCCAGCAGTTTACATGCGGGCGTTCCCGGGGAGCTGTTTTTT
CDR3aa: CASSLHAGVPGELFF

v_gene: TRBV27
d_gene: TRBD2
abundance: .
j_gene: TRBJ2-6
CDR3nt: TGTGCCAGCAGTTCCCGAATACTAGCGGGTTCCTCTGGGGCCAACGTCCTGACTTTC
CDR3aa: CASSSRILAGSSGANVLTF

v_gene: TRBV10-2
d_gene: .
abundance: .
j_gene: TRBJ2-7
CDR3nt: TGCGCCAGCAGAGCCGGGACTGGAACGTACGAGCAGTACTTC
CDR3aa: CASRAGTGTYEQYF

v_gene: TRBV6-5
d_gene: .
abundance: .
j_gene: TRBJ2-5
CDR3nt: TGTGCCAGCAGTTACAGGGACGCAGAACCCCAAGAGACCCAGTACTTC
CDR3aa: CASSYRDAEPQETQYF

v_gene: TRBV7-3
d_gene: .
abundance: .
j_gene: TRBJ1-4
CDR3nt: TGTGCCAGCAGCTTAACCGTACGACCCCCTTTAGGTGGGGAAAAACTGTTTTTT
CDR3aa: CASSLTVRPPLGGEKLFF

v_gene: TRBV5-4
d_gene: .
abundance: few
j_gene: TRBJ1-1
CDR3nt: TGTGCCAGCAGCCCCGGGGACGGCTTCGGGTACACTGAAGCTTTCTTT
CDR3aa: CASSPGDGFGYTEAFF

v_gene: TRBV2
d_gene: TRBD1
abundance: .
j_gene: TRBJ1-1
CDR3nt: TGTGCCAGCAGAGGGACAGGGTTGGGCACTGAAGCTTTCTTT
CDR3aa: CASRGTGLGTEAFF

v_gene: TRBV6-8
d_gene: TRBD2
abundance: .
j_gene: TRBJ2-1
CDR3nt: TGTGCCAGCAGAGAAGCGGGGCCAGGGTACAATGAGCAGTTCTTC
CDR3aa: CASREAGPGYNEQFF

v_gene: TRBV6-1
d_gene: .
abundance: .
j_gene: TRBJ1-1
CDR3nt: TGTGCTACCCTTGGGCAGGGCATAAACACTGAAGCTTTCTTT
CDR3aa: CATLGQGINTEAFF

v_gene: TRBV5-1
d_gene: .
abundance: .
j_gene: TRBJ1-2
CDR3nt: TGCGCCAGCAGCTTGGGTCCTACAGGGAAATCAACTTTGCTGGCTGGCTACACCTTC
CDR3aa: CASSLGPTGKSTLLAGYTF

v_gene: TRBV29-1
d_gene: .
abundance: .
j_gene: TRBJ2-2
CDR3nt: TGCAGCGTTGGGCTAGCTCGGGGGAACACCGGGGAGCTGTTTTTT
CDR3aa: CSVGLARGNTGELFF

v_gene: TRBV6-5
d_gene: TRBD1
abundance: .
j_gene: TRBJ2-5
CDR3nt: TGTGCCAGCAGTTACTCGAGGACAGGTGGAGAGACCCAGTACTTC
CDR3aa: CASSYSRTGGETQYF

v_gene: TRBV5-1
d_gene: TRBD2
abundance: .
j_gene: TRBJ2-7
CDR3nt: TGCGCCAGCAGCTTGGGACTAGCGGAAAACCCCTACGAGCAGTACTTC
CDR3aa: CASSLGLAENPYEQYF

v_gene: TRBV6-6
d_gene: .
abundance: .
j_gene: TRBJ2-7
CDR3nt: TGTGCCAGCAGTTCAGGGCTAGAAGGGTACGAGCAGTACTTC
CDR3aa: CASSSGLEGYEQYF

v_gene: TRBV5-6
d_gene: TRBD1
abundance: .
j_gene: TRBJ2-7
CDR3nt: TGTGCCAGCAGCTTACAGGGGGCGCAGGGCGAGCAGTACTTC
CDR3aa: CASSLQGAQGEQYF

v_gene: TRBV27
d_gene: .
abundance: .
j_gene: TRBJ2-3
CDR3nt: TGTGCCAGCAAAGGTTGGGGCCTTAACACAGATACGCAGTATTTT
CDR3aa: CASKGWGLNTDTQYF

v_gene: TRBV18
d_gene: TRBD2
abundance: .
j_gene: TRBJ2-7
CDR3nt: TGTGCCAGCTCACGGGCGGGCGGGAGTGGTTACGAGCAGTACTTC
CDR3aa: CASSRAGGSGYEQYF

v_gene: TRBV14
d_gene: .
abundance: .
j_gene: TRBJ1-1
CDR3nt: TGTGCCAGCAGCCATCGGGGACTGCCGAACACTGAAGCTTTCTTT
CDR3aa: CASSHRGLPNTEAFF

v_gene: TRBV27
d_gene: .
abundance: .
j_gene: TRBJ1-5
CDR3nt: TGTGCCAGCAGTTTAGAAGGGAGGATCTATAGCAATCAGCCCCAGCATTTT
CDR3aa: CASSLEGRIYSNQPQHF

v_gene: TRBV18
d_gene: .
abundance: .
j_gene: TRBJ2-5
CDR3nt: TGTGCCAGCTCACGAGACCAGATGGTGGCTTCGGGGGAGACCCAGTACTTC
CDR3aa: CASSRDQMVASGETQYF

v_gene: TRBV19
d_gene: .
abundance: many
j_gene: TRBJ1-5
CDR3nt: TGTGCCAACCCCGGACAGACGGCGCGGCCCCAGCATTTT
CDR3aa: CANPGQTARPQHF

v_gene: TRBV2
d_gene: TRBD1
abundance: .
j_gene: TRBJ1-4
CDR3nt: TGTGCCAGCAGGAGGACAGGGAGCAAACTGTTTTTT
CDR3aa: CASRRTGSKLFF

v_gene: TRBV25-1
d_gene: .
abundance: .
j_gene: TRBJ2-2
CDR3nt: TGTGCCAGCAGTCCCGCGGCCGGGGGCGGGGAGCTGTTTTTT
CDR3aa: CASSPAAGGGELFF

v_gene: TRBV27
d_gene: TRBD2
abundance: .
j_gene: TRBJ2-7
CDR3nt: TGTGCCAGCAGTTTATCCGGGACTAGCGGGAGAGGGTACGAGCAGTACTTC
CDR3aa: CASSLSGTSGRGYEQYF

v_gene: TRBV5-1
d_gene: .
abundance: .
j_gene: TRBJ2-3
CDR3nt: TGCGCCAGCAGCTCGGATGGGGTGCGCGCAGATACGCAGTATTTT
CDR3aa: CASSSDGVRADTQYF

v_gene: TRBV4-3
d_gene: .
abundance: .
j_gene: TRBJ2-7
CDR3nt: TGCGCCAGCAGCCAAGATGTCTATAACTACAACGAGCAGTACTTC
CDR3aa: CASSQDVYNYNEQYF

v_gene: TRBV6-6
d_gene: .
abundance: few
j_gene: TRBJ2-5
CDR3nt: TGTGCCAGCAGTACGATGAGCCGAGAGACCCAGTACTTC
CDR3aa: CASSTMSRETQYF

v_gene: TRBV7-2
d_gene: TRBD2
abundance: .
j_gene: TRBJ2-1
CDR3nt: TGTGCCAGCAGCTTAGAAGGACTAGCGGGAGGTAATGAGCAGTTCTTC
CDR3aa: CASSLEGLAGGNEQFF